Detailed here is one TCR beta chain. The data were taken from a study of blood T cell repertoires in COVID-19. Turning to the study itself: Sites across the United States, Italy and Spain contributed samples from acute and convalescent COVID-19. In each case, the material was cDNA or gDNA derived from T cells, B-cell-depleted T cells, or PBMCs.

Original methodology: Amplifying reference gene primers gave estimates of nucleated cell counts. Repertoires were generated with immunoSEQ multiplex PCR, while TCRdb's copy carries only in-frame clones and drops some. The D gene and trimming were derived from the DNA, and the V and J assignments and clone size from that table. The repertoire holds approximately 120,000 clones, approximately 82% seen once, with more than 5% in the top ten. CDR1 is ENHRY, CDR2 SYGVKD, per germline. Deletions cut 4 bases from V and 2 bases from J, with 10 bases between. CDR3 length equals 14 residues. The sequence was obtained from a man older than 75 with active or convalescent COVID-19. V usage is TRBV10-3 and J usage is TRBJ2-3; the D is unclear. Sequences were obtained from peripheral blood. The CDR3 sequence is CAISGAGTTDTQYF. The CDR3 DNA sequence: TGTGCCATCAGTGGGGCAGGTACCACAGATACGCAGTATTTT.